The 20 T cell receptor beta chains presented below share a single source sample, sequenced in a study of technical replicates of blood from several donors. Profiling relied on immunoSEQ multiplex PCR, and the TCRdb table lists in-frame clones only, not all of them. The repertoire has tens of thousands of clones, 92% of them found once; the top ten carry about 4.5%. Sequenced sample: PBMCs. The origin of the receptors is a human donor in good health. Some clones in this sample may be carry-over from other donors' samples.

The chain links TRBV27 to TRBJ2-2; 9 bases align to TRBD1. V was pared by 5 bases and J by 6 bases, with 10 bases of the junction left unmatched. This CDR3 has 16 residues. Germline loops: CDR1 MNHEY, CDR2 SMNVEV (reference sequence). The chain's CDR3 is CASSIRTGGGSGELFF. The CDR3 DNA is TGTGCCAGCAGTATCCGCACAGGGGGCGGGTCCGGGGAGCTGTTTTTT.

This chain connects TRBV7-6 to TRBJ2-5; 16 nucleotides match TRBD2. CDR3 length: 17 amino acids. Germline V gene sequence: CDR1 SGHVS, CDR2 FNYEAQ. The junction had 3 bases not matched to a gene; V was cut back by 1 base and J by 4 bases. The CDR3 DNA reads TGTGCCAGCAGCTTAGAGGGGACTAGCGGGAGGGGAGAGACCCAGTACTTC. Its protein product is CASSLEGTSGRGETQYF.

The chain uses TRBV7-9 and TRBJ2-7, with D possibly matching TRBD2 (7 bases). V lost 5 bases to trimming and J lost 2 bases, with 13 bases between them. This CDR3 has 14 amino acids. Germline CDR1 and CDR2: SEHNR and FQNEAQ (reference sequence). This chain's CDR3 is CASSPAGGPYEQYF. As DNA, the CDR3 is TGTGCCAGCAGCCCCGCCGGGGGGCCCTACGAGCAGTACTTC.

The chain joins TRBV11-3 to TRBJ2-7; no firm D call. Germline lookup yields CDR1 SGHNT and CDR2 YENEEA. V lost 1 base to trimming and J lost 1 base, with 8 bases between them. CDR3 length equals 14 residues. DNA for the CDR3: TGTGCCAGCAGCTTAGGCGGCAGTTCCTACGAGCAGTACTTC. It translates to CASSLGGSSYEQYF.

The chain uses TRBV4-1 and TRBJ2-5; possible D gene TRBD2, 5 bases. The CDR3 has 18 residues. Germline loops: CDR1 MGHRA, CDR2 YSYEKL. V dropped 3 bases and J dropped 5 bases, with 25 bases sitting between them. The CDR3: CASSQGAAYPTGRETQYF. The CDR3 DNA reads TGCGCCAGCAGCCAGGGAGCAGCCTACCCTACCGGTCGGGAGACCCAGTACTTC.

The CDR3 loop reads CASSSTSGVGETQYF. In DNA, the CDR3 is TGTGCCAGCAGCTCGACTAGCGGGGTTGGAGAGACCCAGTACTTC. V usage is TRBV7-8 and J usage is TRBJ2-5; 11 nucleotides line up with TRBD2. The CDR3 consists of 15 residues. After removal of 4 bases from V and 4 bases from J, the junction contained 5 bases not matched to a gene. The germline V gene encodes CDR1 SGHVS and CDR2 FQNEAQ.

This clone came up a few times. The chain combines TRBV28 with TRBJ1-1; tentative D call: TRBD1 (5 bases). The V end lost 6 bases, the J end lost 6 bases, and 8 bases lay between the germline ends. The CDR3 extends over 11 amino acids. Per the germline V gene, CDR1 is MDHEN and CDR2 is SYDVKM. The CDR3 DNA is TGTGCCAGCAGGGCGACAGCTGAAGCTTTCTTT. This encodes CASRATAEAFF.

This clone occurred once. The CDR3 reads CAWSLGTGFNEQYF. CDR3 nucleotide sequence: TGTGCCTGGAGTTTAGGGACAGGGTTTAACGAGCAGTACTTC. This rearrangement joins TRBV30 to TRBJ2-7, with TRBD1 matching over 9 bases. CDR3 length: 14 amino acids. In germline, CDR1 is GTSNPN, CDR2 SVGIG (reference sequence). Losses at the gene ends were 2 bases for V and 5 bases for J; bases not matched to a gene: 7.

The chain couples TRBV7-2 to TRBJ2-3, with 11 bases matching TRBD2. The CDR3 contains 15 residues. J was trimmed by 4 bases and V by 3 bases; bases with no gene match: 3. Germline V gene lookup returns CDR1 SGHTA and CDR2 FQGNSA. The DNA for the CDR3 is TGTGCCAGCAGCTTCGGTAGCGGGGGGGCAGATACGCAGTATTTT. As protein: CASSFGSGGADTQYF.

The CDR3 region is CASSLDQGSLRNQPQHF. DNA of the CDR3: TGTGCCAGCAGCCTTGATCAGGGCTCCCTTCGCAATCAGCCCCAGCATTTT. The chain employs TRBV4-2 and TRBJ1-5; tentative D call: TRBD1 (5 bases). The CDR3 sequence is 17 residues long. From germline, CDR1 is LGHNA and CDR2 YNFKEQ. V dropped 4 bases and J dropped 2 bases, with 18 bases sitting between them.

V is TRBV6-5 and J is TRBJ2-2; TRBD2 aligns across 13 bases. The CDR3 covers 13 residues. After removal of 10 bases from V and 8 bases from J, the junction contained 4 bases not matched to a gene. Germline assignment: CDR1 MNHEY and CDR2 SVGAGI. In DNA, the CDR3 is TGTGCCACCCGGACTAGCGGGAGTGGGGAGCTGTTTTTT. This codes for CATRTSGSGELFF.

The V call is TRBV7-9, the J call TRBJ1-4; weak D call: TRBD1 (6 bases). In germline, CDR1 is SEHNR, CDR2 FQNEAQ (reference sequence). There are 15 residues in the CDR3. Trimming took 5 bases from V and 1 from J, leaving 11 bases between them. CDR3 in DNA: TGTGCCAGCAGCCTTGAGGGGGAAACTAATGAAAAACTGTTTTTT. It specifies CASSLEGETNEKLFF.

J is TRBJ2-7 and V is TRBV25-1; 10 positions match TRBD1. V dropped 4 bases and J dropped 5; count of bases not matched to a gene: 8. The CDR3 consists of 15 residues. Germline lookup yields CDR1 MGHDK and CDR2 SYGVNS. The CDR3, as DNA: TGTGCCAGCAGTGCAAGACAGGGGGCGCGGGACGAGCAGTACTTC. It specifies CASSARQGARDEQYF.

The CDR3 bases are TGTGCCAGCAGCTTAGCGTTTGAGGATGAGCAGTTCTTC. Protein sequence: CASSLAFEDEQFF. The genes are TRBV7-6 and TRBJ2-1; D is unresolved. From germline, CDR1 is SGHVS and CDR2 FNYEAQ. This CDR3 comprises 13 residues. Deletions cut 0 bases from V and 8 bases from J, with 8 bases between.

The chain uses TRBV27 and TRBJ2-6; D remains unclear. The CDR3 runs to 15 residues. Trimming cost V 4 bases and J 0 bases, with 7 bases left between them. Germline V gene data show CDR1 as MNHEY and CDR2 as SMNVEV (reference sequence). This CDR3 reads CASSSRLSGANVLTF. CDR3 coding DNA: TGTGCCAGCAGTTCCAGACTCTCTGGGGCCAACGTCCTGACTTTC.

V gene TRBV23-1 combines with J gene TRBJ1-2; TRBD1 is a possible D gene (5 bases). TRBV23-1 is an open reading frame whose function is uncertain. The CDR3 has 16 residues. CDR3 bases: TGCGCTCTGGGGCCCCCTCTACGAGCGGGTAGCTATGGCTACACCTTC. Amino acids: CALGPPLRAGSYGYTF.

Here the CDR3 DNA reads TGTGCCAGTAGTATAGAAACATCCTACGAGCAGTACTTC. Protein product: CASSIETSYEQYF. The chain recombines TRBV19 with TRBJ2-7; D remains ambiguous. Trimming took 0 bases from V and 1 from J, leaving 4 bases between them. CDR1 is LNHDA and CDR2 is SQIVND in the germline V gene (reference sequence). There are 13 residues in the CDR3.

The chain combines TRBV7-8 with TRBJ1-1; 7 bases map to TRBD1. This CDR3 is 14 amino acids long. V lost 2 bases to trimming and J lost 5 bases; unmatched junction nucleotides: 5. Germline CDR1 is SGHVS and CDR2 is FQNEAQ. CDR3 region: CASSLRQGGTEAFF. CDR3 nucleotide sequence: TGTGCCAGCAGCTTACGACAGGGTGGAACTGAAGCTTTCTTT. Combining the CDR3 with reference TRBV7-8 and TRBJ1-1 gives the whole variable domain GAGVSQSPRYKVAKRGQDVALRCDPISGHVSLFWYQQALGQGPEFLTYFQNEAQLDKSGLPSDRFFAERPEGSVSTLKIQRTQQEDSAVYLCASSLRQGGTEAFFGQGTRLTVV.

V is TRBV4-2 and J is TRBJ1-1; D gene uncertain. V lost 2 bases, J lost 0 bases, and 13 bases lay in between. CDR3 length: 16 amino acids. Germline CDR1 reads LGHNA; CDR2 reads YNFKEQ. The CDR3: CASSQSTTGMNTEAFF. The CDR3 nucleotides read TGTGCCAGCAGCCAATCCACCACGGGGATGAACACTGAAGCTTTCTTT.

This clone was seen a single time. The rearrangement links TRBV4-2 to TRBJ1-2; D might be TRBD1 (5 bases). Per germline, CDR1 LGHNA and CDR2 YNFKEQ. This CDR3 is built from 15 residues. V lost 4 bases, J lost 7 bases, and 19 bases lay in between. CDR3 sequence: CASSRQTEDPGGYTF. The DNA for the CDR3 is TGTGCCAGCAGCCGACAGACAGAGGATCCCGGTGGCTACACCTTC.